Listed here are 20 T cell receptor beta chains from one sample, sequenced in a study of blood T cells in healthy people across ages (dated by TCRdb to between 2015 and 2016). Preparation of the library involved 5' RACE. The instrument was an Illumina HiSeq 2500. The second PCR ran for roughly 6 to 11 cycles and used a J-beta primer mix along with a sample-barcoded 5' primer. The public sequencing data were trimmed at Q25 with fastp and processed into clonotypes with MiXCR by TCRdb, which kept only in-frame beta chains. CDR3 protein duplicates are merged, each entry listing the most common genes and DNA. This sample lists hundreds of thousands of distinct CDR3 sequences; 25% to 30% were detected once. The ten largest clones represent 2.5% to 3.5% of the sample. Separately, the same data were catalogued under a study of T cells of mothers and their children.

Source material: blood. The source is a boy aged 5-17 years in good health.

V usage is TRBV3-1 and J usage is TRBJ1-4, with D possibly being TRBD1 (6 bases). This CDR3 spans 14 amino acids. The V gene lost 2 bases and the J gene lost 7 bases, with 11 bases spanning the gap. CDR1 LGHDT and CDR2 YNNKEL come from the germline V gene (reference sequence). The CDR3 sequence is CASSQSGGGEKLFF. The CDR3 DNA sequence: TGTGCCAGCAGCCAATCGGGGGGCGGTGAAAAACTGTTTTTT.

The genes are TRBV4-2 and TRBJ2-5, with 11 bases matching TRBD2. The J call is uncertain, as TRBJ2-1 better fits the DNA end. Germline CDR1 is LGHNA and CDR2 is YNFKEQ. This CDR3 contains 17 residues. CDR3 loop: CASSQDGVAGGPHEQFF. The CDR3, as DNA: TGTGCCAGCAGCCAAGATGGAGTAGCGGGGGGGCCACATGAGCAGTTCTTC.

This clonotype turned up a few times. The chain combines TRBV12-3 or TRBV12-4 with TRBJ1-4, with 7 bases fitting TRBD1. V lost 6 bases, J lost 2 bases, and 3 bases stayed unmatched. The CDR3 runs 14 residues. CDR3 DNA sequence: TGTGCCAGCAGGACAGGGACGACTAATGAAAAACTGTTTTTT. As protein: CASRTGTTNEKLFF.

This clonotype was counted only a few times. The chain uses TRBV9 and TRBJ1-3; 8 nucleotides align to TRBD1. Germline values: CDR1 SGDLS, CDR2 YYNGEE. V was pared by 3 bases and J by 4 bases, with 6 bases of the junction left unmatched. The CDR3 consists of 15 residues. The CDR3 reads CASSEYRGVGNTIYF. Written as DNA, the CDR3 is TGTGCCAGCAGCGAGTACAGGGGGGTAGGAAACACCATATATTTT.

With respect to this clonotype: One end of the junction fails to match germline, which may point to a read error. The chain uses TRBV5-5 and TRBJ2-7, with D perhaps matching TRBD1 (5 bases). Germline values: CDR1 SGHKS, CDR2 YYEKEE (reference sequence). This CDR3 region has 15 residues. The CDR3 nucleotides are TGTGCCAGCAGCTTGTATCCGGACAAGACCTACGAGCAATACTTC. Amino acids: CASSLYPDKTYEQYF.

CDR3 sequence (DNA): TGCGCCAGCAGCCAGCTATATAGGACAGGGTACGACACCGGGGAGCTGTTTTTT. It codes for CASSQLYRTGYDTGELFF. This rearrangement joins TRBV4-1 to TRBJ2-2, with 8 nucleotides matching TRBD1. The CDR3 totals 18 residues. J gave up 3 bases and V 3 bases, and 12 bases lay outside the gene matches. Germline loops: CDR1 MGHRA, CDR2 YSYEKL.

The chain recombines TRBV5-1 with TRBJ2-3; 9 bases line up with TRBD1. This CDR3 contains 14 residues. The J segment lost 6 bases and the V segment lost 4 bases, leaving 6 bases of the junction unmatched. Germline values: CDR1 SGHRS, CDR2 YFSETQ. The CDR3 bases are TGCGCCAGCAGCCAGGACAGGGGAAGTGATACGCAGTATTTT. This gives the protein CASSQDRGSDTQYF.

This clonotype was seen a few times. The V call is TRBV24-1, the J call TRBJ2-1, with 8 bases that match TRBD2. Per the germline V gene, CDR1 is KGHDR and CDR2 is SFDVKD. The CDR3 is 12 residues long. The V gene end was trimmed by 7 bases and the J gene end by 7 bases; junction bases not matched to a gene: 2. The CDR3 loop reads CATRAGENEQFF. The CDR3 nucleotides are TGTGCCACCAGAGCGGGGGAAAATGAGCAGTTCTTC.

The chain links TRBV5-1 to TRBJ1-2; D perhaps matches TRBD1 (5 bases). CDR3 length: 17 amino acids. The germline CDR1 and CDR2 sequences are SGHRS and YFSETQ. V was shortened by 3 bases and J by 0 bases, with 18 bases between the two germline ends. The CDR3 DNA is TGCGCCAGCAGCTCGATGTCGACAGCGAGAACTAACTATGGCTACACCTTC. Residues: CASSSMSTARTNYGYTF.

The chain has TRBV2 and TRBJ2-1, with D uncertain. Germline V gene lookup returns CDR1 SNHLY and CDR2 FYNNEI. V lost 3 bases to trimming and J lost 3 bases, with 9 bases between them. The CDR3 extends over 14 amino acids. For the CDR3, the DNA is TGTGCCAGCAGTGATGACTCCTTCTACAATGAGCAGTTCTTC. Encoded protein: CASSDDSFYNEQFF.

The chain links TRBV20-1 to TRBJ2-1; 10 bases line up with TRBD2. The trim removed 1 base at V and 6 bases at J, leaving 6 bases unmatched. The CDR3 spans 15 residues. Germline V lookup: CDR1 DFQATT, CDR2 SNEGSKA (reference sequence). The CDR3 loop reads CSARANSGGLNEQFF. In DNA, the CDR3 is TGCAGTGCTAGAGCTAATAGCGGGGGGCTCAATGAGCAGTTCTTC.

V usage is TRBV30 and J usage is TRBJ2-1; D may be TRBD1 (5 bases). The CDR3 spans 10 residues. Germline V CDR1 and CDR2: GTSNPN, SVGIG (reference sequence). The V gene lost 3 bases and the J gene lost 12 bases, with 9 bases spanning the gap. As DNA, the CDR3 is TGTGCCTGGAGGGGGCGAGGGCAGTTCTTC. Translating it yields CAWRGRGQFF.

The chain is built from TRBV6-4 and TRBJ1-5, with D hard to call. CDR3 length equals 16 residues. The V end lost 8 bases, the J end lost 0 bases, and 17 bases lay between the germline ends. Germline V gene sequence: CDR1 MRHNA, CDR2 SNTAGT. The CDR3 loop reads CASVTLGRISNQPQHF. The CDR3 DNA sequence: TGTGCCAGCGTGACCCTTGGGAGAATTAGCAATCAGCCCCAGCATTTT.

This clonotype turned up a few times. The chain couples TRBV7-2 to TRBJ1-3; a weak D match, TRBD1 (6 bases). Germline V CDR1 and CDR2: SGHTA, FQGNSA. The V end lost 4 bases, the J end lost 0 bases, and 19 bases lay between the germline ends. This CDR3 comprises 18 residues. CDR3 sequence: CASSSVGTPAFSGNTIYF. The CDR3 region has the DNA TGTGCCAGCAGCTCCGTCGGGACACCGGCATTCTCTGGAAACACCATATATTTT.

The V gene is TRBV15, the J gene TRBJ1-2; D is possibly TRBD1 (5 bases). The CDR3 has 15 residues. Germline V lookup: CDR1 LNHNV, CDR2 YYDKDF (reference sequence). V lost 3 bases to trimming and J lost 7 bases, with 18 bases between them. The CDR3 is CATSRGVGRTSGYTF. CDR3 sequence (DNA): TGTGCCACCAGCAGGGGGGTGGGCCGGACCTCTGGCTACACCTTC.

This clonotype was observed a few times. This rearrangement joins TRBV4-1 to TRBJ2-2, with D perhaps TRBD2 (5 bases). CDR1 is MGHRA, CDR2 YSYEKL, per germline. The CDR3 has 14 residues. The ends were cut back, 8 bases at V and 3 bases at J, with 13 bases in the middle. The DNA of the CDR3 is TGCGCCAGCGGCTATATGAGGGACACCGGGGAGCTGTTTTTT. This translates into CASGYMRDTGELFF.

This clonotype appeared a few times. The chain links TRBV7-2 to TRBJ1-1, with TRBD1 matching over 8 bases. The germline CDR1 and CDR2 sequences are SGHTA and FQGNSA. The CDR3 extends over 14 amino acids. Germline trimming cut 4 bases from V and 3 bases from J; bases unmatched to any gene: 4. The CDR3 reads CASSSQGADTEAFF. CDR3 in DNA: TGTGCCAGCAGCTCCCAGGGGGCGGACACTGAAGCTTTCTTT.

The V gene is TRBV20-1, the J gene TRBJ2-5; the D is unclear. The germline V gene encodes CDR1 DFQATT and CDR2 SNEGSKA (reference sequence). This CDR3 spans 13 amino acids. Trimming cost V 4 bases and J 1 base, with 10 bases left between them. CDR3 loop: CSAKAPSQETQYF. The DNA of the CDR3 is TGCAGTGCTAAGGCCCCATCCCAAGAGACCCAGTACTTC.

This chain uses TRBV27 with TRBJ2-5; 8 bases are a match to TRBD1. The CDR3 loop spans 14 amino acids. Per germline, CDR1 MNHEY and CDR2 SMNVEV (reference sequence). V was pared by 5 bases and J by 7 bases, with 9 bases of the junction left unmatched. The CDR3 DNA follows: TGTGCCAGCAGTCCGGGACAGGTCCTGGCGACCCAGTACTTC. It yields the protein CASSPGQVLATQYF.

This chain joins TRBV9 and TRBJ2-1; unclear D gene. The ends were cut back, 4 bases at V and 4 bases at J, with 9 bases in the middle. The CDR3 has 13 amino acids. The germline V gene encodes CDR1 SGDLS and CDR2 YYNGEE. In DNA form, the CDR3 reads TGTGCCAGCAGCCCACGCCAATACAATGAGCAGTTCTTC. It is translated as CASSPRQYNEQFF.